The 26 T cell receptor beta chains below all came from one sample that was sequenced in a study of T-cell reconstitution after alpha-beta-depleted transplantation in children (dated by TCRdb to 2016 to 2017). Explained via the paper, the treatment or condition label denotes: allogeneic hematopoietic cell transplantation with graft depleted of TCRalphabeta T cells and CD19 B cells. Libraries were constructed by PCR. Reads for this sample came from an Illumina HiSeq 2500. Molecular barcoding was employed in the preparation of TCR libraries, with unique molecular identifiers being used to normalize TCRbeta repertoire quantification. TCRdb trimmed the raw reads at Q25, called clones with MiXCR and kept productive beta chains. Rows matching on CDR3 protein sequence are summarized as one entry with the most common DNA and genes. The sample table shows about 350,000 distinct CDR3 sequences, and 15% to 20% are seen once. The ten most abundant clones make up around two fifths of the sample.

Sample: PBMCs, mostly from graft donor cells, taken 360 days after TCRalphabeta/CD19-depleted stem cell transplant. These receptors all stem from a male patient between 2 and 9 years old who had a stem cell transplant for acute lymphoblastic leukemia, so the T cells may come from the graft donor.

This chain connects TRBV12-3 or TRBV12-4 to TRBJ2-5, with D maybe TRBD2 (6 bases). The CDR3 contains 15 residues. Trimming took off 4 bases at V and 5 bases at J, with 17 bases between the two ends. The CDR3: CASSSRLGEAETQYF. The CDR3 DNA sequence: TGTGCCAGCAGTTCCCGACTAGGGGAGGCGGAGACCCAGTACTTC.

The chain employs TRBV12-3 or TRBV12-4 and TRBJ1-2; D perhaps matches TRBD1 (6 bases). The CDR3 totals 14 residues. Trimming left V 5 bases short and J 3 bases short, with 13 bases between. The CDR3 loop is CASSNRVGYYGYTF. The CDR3 coding sequence is TGTGCCAGCAGTAACAGGGTGGGCTACTATGGCTACACCTTC.

The chain carries TRBV6-1 and TRBJ2-6; tentatively, D is TRBD1 or TRBD2 (6 bases each). The length of the CDR3 is 18 residues. Germline V gene data show CDR1 as MNHNS and CDR2 as SASEGT. Between the trimmed V and J ends, which lost 3 bases and 0 bases, there was a span of 15 bases. The CDR3 sequence is CASSEPGGHYSGANVLTF. The CDR3 DNA reads as TGTGCCAGCAGTGAGCCCGGGGGCCACTACTCTGGGGCCAACGTCCTGACTTTC.

The rearrangement uses TRBV7-3 and TRBJ2-3, with D uncertain. The CDR3 is made up of 14 amino acids. Germline loops: CDR1 SGHTA, CDR2 FQGTGA. V lost 1 base and J lost 8, with 13 bases in between. For the CDR3, the DNA is TGTGCCAGCAGCTTAAGATTTGTTTCGGGTACGCAGTATTTT. Translation: CASSLRFVSGTQYF.

The rearrangement uses TRBV29-1 and TRBJ1-2; D possibly corresponds to TRBD1 (5 bases). The V end lost 6 bases, the J end lost 7 bases, and 12 bases lay between the germline ends. The CDR3 loop spans 11 amino acids. CDR1 is SQVTM and CDR2 is ANQGSEA in the germline V gene. The CDR3 bases are TGCAGCGTGAGGGACGAGGGTGGCTACACCTTC. Protein sequence: CSVRDEGGYTF.

This clonotype was detected a few times. The chain is built from TRBV7-2 and TRBJ2-5, with a tentative D call TRBD2 (5 bases). CDR3 length: 15 residues. CDR1 is SGHTA, CDR2 FQGNSA, per germline. V lost 2 bases and J 0 bases, leaving 10 bases between the germline ends. In DNA form, the CDR3 reads TGTGCCAGCAGCTTAAGCGGCAGGTACCAAGAGACCCAGTACTTC. As protein: CASSLSGRYQETQYF. The whole variable domain, remainder taken from reference TRBV7-2 and TRBJ2-5, is GAGVSQSPSNKVTEKGKDVELRCDPISGHTALYWYRQSLGQGLEFLIYFQGNSAPDKSGLPSDRFSAERTGGSVSTLTIQRTQQEDSAVYLCASSLSGRYQETQYFGPGTRLLVL.

V gene TRBV7-8 combines with J gene TRBJ1-5; D ambiguous. The germline gives CDR1 SGHVS, CDR2 FQNEAQ. Trimming left V 3 bases short and J 7 bases short, with 13 bases between. The CDR3 loop spans 14 amino acids. The DNA for the CDR3 is TGTGCCAGCAGCTTGCGGGTAGTTGGGCAGCCCCAGCATTTT. It specifies CASSLRVVGQPQHF.

The genes are TRBV19 and TRBJ1-2, with D possibly matching TRBD1 (6 bases). With 2 bases removed from V and 3 bases from J, the gap between germline ends came to 7 bases. The germline gives CDR1 LNHDA, CDR2 SQIVND (reference sequence). The CDR3 is made up of 13 amino acids. The CDR3 reads CASSISGDYGYTF. CDR3 bases: TGTGCCAGTAGTATATCAGGGGACTATGGCTACACCTTC.

This clonotype was seen a handful of times. The CDR3: CASSFGAFTGELFF. The CDR3 nucleotides are TGTGCCAGCAGTTTTGGGGCCTTCACCGGGGAGCTGTTTTTT. The rearrangement links TRBV12-3 or TRBV12-4 to TRBJ2-2; TRBD1 is a possible D gene (5 bases). The CDR3 extends over 14 amino acids. V was clipped by 3 bases and J by 4 bases, with 9 bases between them.

A few counts support this clonotype. This CDR3 is CASSLPDRGPYGYTF. In DNA form, the CDR3 reads TGTGCCAGCAGCCTGCCGGACAGAGGGCCCTATGGCTACACCTTC. This chain uses TRBV7-8 with TRBJ1-2; D is perhaps TRBD1 (6 bases). CDR3 length equals 15 residues. V lost 5 bases and J 4 bases, leaving 17 bases between the germline ends. Germline CDR1 and CDR2: SGHVS and FQNEAQ.

The rearrangement links TRBV20-1 to TRBJ2-3; TRBD2 aligns across 8 bases. The CDR3 spans 14 residues. Losses at the gene ends were 6 bases for V and 5 bases for J; bases not matched to a gene: 10. CDR1 is DFQATT and CDR2 is SNEGSKA in the germline V gene (reference sequence). CDR3 sequence (DNA): TGCAGTGCCATTAGCGGGAAGGTGCTAGATACGCAGTATTTT. Encoded protein: CSAISGKVLDTQYF.

In this sample, this clonotype turned up a few times. V gene TRBV7-3 combines with J gene TRBJ2-3; 9 nucleotides line up with TRBD2. V trimming: 3 bases; J trimming: 3 bases; junction bases outside the gene matches: 7. The germline V gene has CDR1 SGHTA and CDR2 FQGTGA. The CDR3 totals 16 residues. CDR3 DNA: TGTGCCAGCAGCTTGGGGACTAGCCCGTTTACAGATACGCAGTATTTT. This translates into CASSLGTSPFTDTQYF.

The rearrangement uses TRBV6-2 or TRBV6-3 and TRBJ1-2; D not resolved. Looked up from germline, CDR1 is MNHEY and CDR2 is SVGEGT. The CDR3 length is 14 residues. Trimming stripped 2 bases from V and 4 bases from J, with 11 bases between. The CDR3 DNA reads as TGTGCCAGCAGTTACCCAGGTGCTGCCTATGGCTACACCTTC. Translation: CASSYPGAAYGYTF.

This clonotype was picked up a small number of times. The chain carries TRBV15 and TRBJ2-1; D remains unclear. The CDR3 loop spans 17 amino acids. CDR1 LNHNV and CDR2 YYDKDF come from the germline V gene (reference sequence). V was clipped by 0 bases and J by 5 bases, with 17 bases between them. CDR3 sequence reads: CATSRDRTGGGNNEQFF. The CDR3, as DNA: TGTGCCACCAGCAGAGATCGCACCGGCGGCGGAAACAATGAGCAGTTCTTC.

This clonotype was detected ten times or more. The J gene is TRBJ2-5, the V gene TRBV12-3 or TRBV12-4; 7 bases line up with TRBD1. The V gene end was trimmed by 5 bases and the J gene end by 0 bases; junction bases not matched to a gene: 3. This CDR3 has 14 amino acids. DNA of the CDR3: TGTGCCAGCAGTCCCGACAGGGACCAAGAGACCCAGTACTTC. Translated, it gives CASSPDRDQETQYF.

The chain combines TRBV6-2 or TRBV6-3 with TRBJ1-5; perhaps TRBD1 as D (6 bases). Trimming removed 4 bases from V and 0 bases from J, with 19 bases in between. There are 18 residues in the CDR3. The germline gives CDR1 MNHEY, CDR2 SVGEGT. In DNA, the CDR3 is TGTGCCAGCAGTTCGTCAGGGGAGGGCTATTATAGCAATCAGCCCCAGCATTTT. Translating it yields CASSSSGEGYYSNQPQHF.

In its sample, this clonotype was seen a few times. The chain links TRBV11-2 to TRBJ2-1; a weak D match, TRBD2 (6 bases). The CDR3 spans 15 residues. V lost 5 bases and J 0 bases, leaving 11 bases between the germline ends. CDR1 SGHAT and CDR2 FQNNGV come from the germline V gene. The DNA of the CDR3 is TGTGCCAGCAGCCTGGGACTCTACTCCTACAATGAGCAGTTCTTC. This sequence encodes CASSLGLYSYNEQFF.

The table lists this clonotype with a few counts. This chain uses TRBV4-3 with TRBJ2-3, with 14 bases fitting TRBD2. The length of the CDR3 is 18 residues. Germline V gene data show CDR1 as LGHNA and CDR2 as YSLEER. With V trimmed by 4 bases and J by 4 bases, 10 bases remained unmatched. CDR3 residues: CASSPHPLTSGRADTQYF. The CDR3 DNA follows: TGCGCCAGCAGCCCCCACCCCCTGACTAGCGGGAGGGCAGATACGCAGTATTTT.

In its sample, this clonotype was seen a few times. The V gene is TRBV20-1, the J gene TRBJ2-1; D might be TRBD2 (6 bases). Germline V gives CDR1 DFQATT, CDR2 SNEGSKA (reference sequence). The CDR3 contains 14 residues. Trimming shortened V by 5 bases and J by 3 bases, and 14 bases separated the two germline ends. The CDR3 nucleotides read TGCAGTGCTCCTCCACTAGCTGGCTACAATGAGCAGTTCTTC. Translating it yields CSAPPLAGYNEQFF.

This clonotype was counted only a few times. The genes are TRBV28 and TRBJ2-4; D not resolved. The germline gives CDR1 MDHEN, CDR2 SYDVKM. Trimming cost V 5 bases and J 0 bases, with 11 bases left between them. The CDR3 sequence is 15 residues long. CDR3 amino acids: CASSRHTVAKNIQYF. The CDR3 DNA reads TGTGCCAGCAGTCGGCACACAGTAGCCAAAAACATTCAGTACTTC. Full variable domain (outside the CDR3, taken from reference TRBV28 and TRBJ2-4): DVKVTQSSRYLVKRTGEKVFLECVQDMDHENMFWYRQDPGLGLRLIYFSYDVKMKEKGDIPEGYSVSREKKERFSLILESASTNQTSMYLCASSRHTVAKNIQYFGAGTRLSVL.

V is TRBV20-1 and J is TRBJ1-2, with TRBD1 identical over 8 bases. The CDR3 consists of 15 residues. Germline trimming cut 0 bases from V and 7 bases from J; bases unmatched to any gene: 10. The V gene's germline CDR1 is DFQATT and CDR2 SNEGSKA (reference sequence). The CDR3 loop is CSARDPGRGLGGYTF. CDR3 coding DNA: TGCAGTGCTAGAGATCCCGGCAGGGGGCTTGGTGGCTACACCTTC.

V gene TRBV7-6 combines with J gene TRBJ2-1; 10 nucleotides align to TRBD2. Germline V CDR1 and CDR2: SGHVS, FNYEAQ. The CDR3 spans 13 residues. Trimming removed 5 bases from V and 13 bases from J; junction bases left unmatched: 8. CDR3 nucleotides: TGTGCCAGCAGCACTACTAGCGGGGTCACTCAGTTCTTC. This translates into CASSTTSGVTQFF.

This clonotype appeared many times. This chain links TRBV4-1 with TRBJ2-5; possibly TRBD2 for D (5 bases). Germline assignment: CDR1 MGHRA and CDR2 YSYEKL. The CDR3 is 16 amino acids. V dropped 4 bases and J dropped 1 base, with 16 bases sitting between them. CDR3 in amino acids: CASSPLSRVAQETQYF. As DNA, the CDR3 is TGCGCCAGCAGCCCCCTTTCGAGGGTGGCCCAAGAGACCCAGTACTTC.

At least ten counts were recorded for this clonotype. The CDR3 loop reads CASGTGKRYEQYF. Here the CDR3 DNA reads TGTGCCAGCGGGACAGGGAAACGCTACGAGCAGTACTTC. The V and J genes are TRBV28 and TRBJ2-7, with TRBD1 identical over 9 bases. Germline assignment: CDR1 MDHEN and CDR2 SYDVKM. CDR3 length: 13 residues. Trimming cost V 8 bases and J 3 bases; bases outside gene matches: 5. Using reference TRBV28 and TRBJ2-7 for the parts outside the CDR3, the full variable domain is DVKVTQSSRYLVKRTGEKVFLECVQDMDHENMFWYRQDPGLGLRLIYFSYDVKMKEKGDIPEGYSVSREKKERFSLILESASTNQTSMYLCASGTGKRYEQYFGPGTRLTVT.

This rearrangement joins TRBV20-1 to TRBJ2-3, with TRBD2 matching over 9 bases. The CDR3 extends over 15 amino acids. Per the germline V gene, CDR1 is DFQATT and CDR2 is SNEGSKA (reference sequence). Unmatched junction bases numbered 5, after V lost 3 bases and J lost 1 base. CDR3 sequence (DNA): TGCAGTGCTAGGGTGCGGGAGGGAGGCACAGATACGCAGTATTTT. This codes for CSARVREGGTDTQYF.

The V and J genes are TRBV7-6 and TRBJ2-7; D call uncertain. Germline V gene lookup returns CDR1 SGHVS and CDR2 FNYEAQ. Trimming removed 2 bases from V and 5 bases from J, with 16 bases in between. The CDR3 has 15 amino acids. The CDR3 bases are TGTGCCAGCAGCTTAACCCGGGCTCTCCTCCACGAGCAGTACTTC. Amino acid sequence: CASSLTRALLHEQYF.